Below are 15 T cell receptor beta chains sequenced from a single sample in a study of blood T cell repertoires in COVID-19 (dated by TCRdb to the early 2020s). The library was made by the immunoSEQ multiplex PCR assay. Held by TCRdb, this immuneACCESS table contains in-frame sequences only and omits some clones. Under half of the omission traces to an unresolved V gene where checked; the cause of the rest is unknown. Recorded for this sample are about 42,000 clones; about 87% of them occurred a single time. The ten largest clonotypes hold 3.7% of the sample. Specimen: peripheral blood. These receptors originate from a human donor in a cohort sampled during active COVID-19.

The genes are TRBV4-3 and TRBJ1-3, with D uncertain. Germline CDR1 and CDR2: LGHNA and YSLEER. The CDR3 has 13 residues. Trimming pared 4 bases from V and 4 bases from J, leaving 8 bases between. Here the CDR3 reads CASSPNQGNTIYF. The CDR3 DNA is TGCGCCAGCAGCCCGAACCAGGGAAACACCATATATTTT.

The chain is built from TRBV27 and TRBJ1-1; D uncertain. Trimming left V 3 bases short and J 11 bases short, with 16 bases between. Germline V gene lookup returns CDR1 MNHEY and CDR2 SMNVEV (reference sequence). This CDR3 region has 13 residues. The CDR3 loop is CASSFQGGVWAFF. For the CDR3, the DNA is TGTGCCAGCAGTTTCCAAGGCGGGGTGTGGGCTTTCTTT.

This clone was observed a handful of times. This rearrangement joins TRBV30 to TRBJ2-6; perhaps TRBD1 as D (5 bases). V lost 0 bases and J 2 bases, leaving 11 bases between the germline ends. CDR1 GTSNPN and CDR2 SVGIG come from the germline V gene (reference sequence). CDR3 length equals 16 residues. CDR3 in amino acids: CAWSVGMGPGANVLTF. The CDR3 nucleotides read TGTGCCTGGAGTGTAGGGATGGGGCCTGGGGCCAACGTCCTGACTTTC.

The chain uses TRBV20-1 and TRBJ2-4; possibly TRBD2 for D (6 bases). The CDR3 covers 15 residues. Per germline, CDR1 DFQATT and CDR2 SNEGSKA (reference sequence). V lost 3 bases and J 8 bases, leaving 20 bases between the germline ends. The CDR3 region has the DNA TGCAGTGCTAGTACCGGGACTGGTAGCCAAGACATTCAGTACTTC. Translation: CSASTGTGSQDIQYF.

This clone has a single count. The J gene is TRBJ1-1, the V gene TRBV29-1; 11 nucleotides match TRBD1. V lost 1 base and J lost 4; bases outside the gene matches: 2. Germline CDR1 is SQVTM and CDR2 is ANQGSEA. The CDR3 totals 14 residues. CDR3: CSVEAGTGGTEAFF. The CDR3, as DNA: TGCAGCGTTGAAGCCGGGACAGGGGGCACTGAAGCTTTCTTT.

This chain connects TRBV11-2 to TRBJ2-2, with TRBD1 matching 7 bases. This CDR3 region has 15 residues. J gave up 6 bases and V 4 bases, and 8 bases lay outside the gene matches. CDR1 SGHAT and CDR2 FQNNGV come from the germline V gene. CDR3 in amino acids: CASSSHQTGAGELFF. As DNA, the CDR3 is TGTGCCAGCAGCTCGCACCAAACAGGGGCCGGGGAGCTGTTTTTT. Using reference TRBV11-2 and TRBJ2-2 for the parts outside the CDR3, the full variable domain is EAGVAQSPRYKIIEKRQSVAFWCNPISGHATLYWYQQILGQGPKLLIQFQNNGVVDDSQLPKDRFSAERLKGVDSTLKIQPAKLEDSAVYLCASSSHQTGAGELFFGEGSRLTVL.

The chain joins TRBV28 to TRBJ1-5; no reliable D call. V lost 7 bases and J lost 4, with 11 bases in between. The CDR3 loop spans 13 amino acids. Germline-derived CDR1 and CDR2 are MDHEN and SYDVKM. The CDR3 coding sequence is TGTGCCAGCAAACAGTACAAAAATCAGCCCCAGCATTTT. Translating it yields CASKQYKNQPQHF.

This chain joins TRBV5-1 and TRBJ2-1; perhaps TRBD2 as D (5 bases). Trimming removed 4 bases at V and 6 bases at J, with 14 bases between. Germline CDR1 SGHRS, CDR2 YFSETQ. The CDR3 covers 14 residues. The CDR3 region is CASSPGVAGNEQFF. The CDR3 bases are TGCGCCAGCAGCCCTGGGGTGGCGGGCAATGAGCAGTTCTTC.

This chain uses TRBV30 with TRBJ1-5; 10 bases match TRBD1. The V gene's germline CDR1 is GTSNPN and CDR2 SVGIG (reference sequence). V trimming: 0 bases; J trimming: 4 bases; junction bases outside the gene matches: 0. The CDR3 is 14 residues long. CDR3 loop: CAWSVGQGNQPQHF. The CDR3 nucleotides read TGTGCCTGGAGTGTGGGACAGGGGAATCAGCCCCAGCATTTT.

V and J are TRBV15 and TRBJ2-3; TRBD1 aligns across 8 bases. V was clipped by 0 bases and J by 4 bases; unmatched bases: 0. The CDR3 covers 14 residues. Germline V gives CDR1 LNHNV, CDR2 YYDKDF (reference sequence). Here the CDR3 reads CATSRDRGPDTQYF. CDR3 DNA sequence: TGTGCCACCAGCAGAGACAGGGGGCCAGATACGCAGTATTTT.

This sequence joins TRBV5-4 and TRBJ2-1; 7 bases agree with TRBD1. CDR3 length: 13 amino acids. V lost 4 bases and J lost 6; bases outside the gene matches: 4. Germline CDR1 is SGHNT and CDR2 is YYREEE (reference sequence). CDR3 sequence reads: CASSPDRVNEQFF. The CDR3 nucleotides are TGTGCCAGCAGCCCCGACAGGGTCAATGAGCAGTTCTTC.

This clone was recorded only once. V gene TRBV7-8 combines with J gene TRBJ2-1; 7 positions agree with TRBD1. V lost 5 bases and J lost 8; bases outside the gene matches: 21. This CDR3 has 18 amino acids. Germline CDR1 is SGHVS and CDR2 is FQNEAQ. CDR3 DNA sequence: TGTGCCAGCAGCAAAATCCCAGAGACAGGGTACATGGTCGATGAGCAGTTCTTC. Residues: CASSKIPETGYMVDEQFF. Full variable domain (outside the CDR3, taken from reference TRBV7-8 and TRBJ2-1): GAGVSQSPRYKVAKRGQDVALRCDPISGHVSLFWYQQALGQGPEFLTYFQNEAQLDKSGLPSDRFFAERPEGSVSTLKIQRTQQEDSAVYLCASSKIPETGYMVDEQFFGPGTRLTVL.

The chain carries TRBV9 and TRBJ2-6; the D is unclear. Germline-derived CDR1 and CDR2 are SGDLS and YYNGEE. The V and J ends lost 0 bases and 4 bases respectively, with 5 bases between them. The CDR3 contains 14 residues. The DNA of the CDR3 is TGTGCCAGCAGCGTAGACGGGGGGGCCAACGTCCTGACTTTC. It specifies CASSVDGGANVLTF. Complete variable domain (other parts from reference TRBV9 and TRBJ2-6): DSGVTQTPKHLITATGQRVTLRCSPRSGDLSVYWYQQSLDQGLQFLIQYYNGEERAKGNILERFSAQQFPDLHSELNLSSLELGDSALYFCASSVDGGANVLTFGAGSRLTVL.

The table lists this clone with a count of one. The V gene is TRBV11-3, the J gene TRBJ2-4; 9 bases fit TRBD1. Per germline, CDR1 SGHNT and CDR2 YENEEA. This CDR3 is 15 amino acids long. The junction had 1 base not matched to a gene; V was cut back by 4 bases and J by 0 bases. The CDR3 sequence is CASSSGQGAKNIQYF. The DNA of the CDR3 is TGTGCCAGCAGCTCGGGACAGGGAGCCAAAAACATTCAGTACTTC.

The rearrangement links TRBV6-5 to TRBJ2-3; 8 positions agree with TRBD1. The CDR3 sequence is 13 residues long. Germline CDR1 MNHEY, CDR2 SVGAGI. V lost 8 bases to trimming and J lost 4 bases; unmatched junction nucleotides: 5. The CDR3 loop is CASGGQGADTQYF. CDR3 in DNA: TGTGCCAGCGGAGGACAGGGAGCAGATACGCAGTATTTT.